What follows is one T cell receptor (beta chain) and its context. The data are from a study of blood T cell repertoires in COVID-19. TCRdb's table, derived via immunoSEQ multiplex PCR, lists solely in-frame clones and lacks some. This sample has 150,000 to 200,000 clones, with about nine tenths found just once. The V end was cut by 1 base, the J end by 12 bases, with 16 bases between. Per germline, CDR1 MNHNY and CDR2 SVGAGI (reference sequence). The CDR3 is 15 amino acids. The TCR originated in a woman aged 55 to 70 with COVID-19, enrolled during active disease. Material for sequencing was peripheral blood. The chain links TRBV6-6 to TRBJ1-6; D may be TRBD1 (5 bases). In nucleotides, the CDR3 is TGTGCCAGCAGTTACTTGCGGGGCGCCATCGAACCCCTCCACTTT. Protein: CASSYLRGAIEPLHF.